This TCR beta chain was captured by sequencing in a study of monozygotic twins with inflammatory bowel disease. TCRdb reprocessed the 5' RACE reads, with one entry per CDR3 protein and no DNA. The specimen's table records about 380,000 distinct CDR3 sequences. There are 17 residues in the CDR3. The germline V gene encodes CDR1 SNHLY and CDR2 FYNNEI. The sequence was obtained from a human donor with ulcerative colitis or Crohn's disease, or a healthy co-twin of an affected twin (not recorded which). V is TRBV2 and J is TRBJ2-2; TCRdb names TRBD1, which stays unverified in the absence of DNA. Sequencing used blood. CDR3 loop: CASSVLSVIGGAGELFF. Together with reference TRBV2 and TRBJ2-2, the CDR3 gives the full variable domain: EPEVTQTPSHQVTQMGQEVILRCVPISNHLYFYWYRQILGQKVEFLVSFYNNEISEKSEIFDDQFSVERPDGSNFTLKIRSTKLEDSAMYFCASSVLSVIGGAGELFFGEGSRLTVL.